This TCR beta chain is from a study of T-cell reconstitution after alpha-beta-depleted transplantation in children. The CDR3 sequence is 12 residues long. The V gene lost 0 bases and the J gene lost 7 bases, with 4 bases spanning the gap. Germline CDR1 and CDR2: SGHVS and FQNEAQ. At least ten counts were recorded for this clonotype. Unique molecular identifiers featured in how the TCRbeta library was prepared. TCRdb processed the PCR reads anew with MiXCR; each CDR3 protein has one entry. This sample has over 550,000 distinct CDR3 sequences; about 10% occur once, and the top ten carry less than 5%. The sequence was collected from a human donor who donated a stem cell graft to a child with acute myeloid leukemia. The material sequenced was PBMCs from the stem cell graft donor, taken from the stem cell graft. V usage is TRBV7-8 and J usage is TRBJ1-5, with D hard to call. The CDR3 sequence: CASSLAGQPQHF. The CDR3 DNA is TGTGCCAGCAGCTTAGCGGGGCAGCCCCAGCATTTT.